Each of the 5 T cell receptor beta chains below was sequenced from the same sample in a study of blood T cell repertoires in COVID-19. This table comes from immunoSEQ multiplex PCR, and its TCRdb copy is limited to in-frame clones, with some not included. Found here are 150,000 to 200,000 clones, approximately 95% of them singletons; the top ten hold 3.5% to 5%. The sequenced sample consisted of peripheral blood. These receptors were taken from a woman aged 45-65 years with acute or convalescent COVID-19.

The chain couples TRBV15 to TRBJ1-5, with 7 bases aligning to TRBD1. The V segment lost 4 bases and the J segment 1 base; nucleotides outside the gene matches: 7. This CDR3 has 16 amino acids. Per germline, CDR1 LNHNV and CDR2 YYDKDF (reference sequence). CDR3 residues: CATSTDRATSNQPQHF. CDR3 DNA sequence: TGTGCCACCAGCACAGACAGGGCCACCAGCAATCAGCCCCAGCATTTT.

This chain joins TRBV5-4 and TRBJ1-1; the D is unclear. Trimming left V 4 bases short and J 0 bases short, with 13 bases between. The CDR3 runs to 15 residues. Germline CDR1 SGHNT, CDR2 YYREEE (reference sequence). CDR3 protein: CASSAISSMNTEAFF. The CDR3 coding sequence is TGTGCCAGCAGCGCCATTAGCAGCATGAACACTGAAGCTTTCTTT.

This chain joins TRBV5-4 and TRBJ1-4, with 9 bases that match TRBD1. Per the germline V gene, CDR1 is SGHNT and CDR2 is YYREEE (reference sequence). The CDR3 is 17 amino acids. J lost 3 bases, V lost 4 bases, and 10 bases had no gene match. The CDR3 loop reads CASSRAEQGAANEKLFF. CDR3 bases: TGTGCCAGCAGCCGGGCTGAACAGGGGGCAGCTAATGAAAAACTGTTTTTT.

The V call is TRBV27, the J call TRBJ2-1; 12 bases are shared with TRBD2. The CDR3 has 15 amino acids. The germline CDR1 and CDR2 sequences are MNHEY and SMNVEV (reference sequence). V gave up 7 bases and J gave up 6 bases; unmatched junction bases: 7. CDR3 DNA: TGTGCCAGCACTCCGCTAGCGGGAGGGCGCAATGAGCAGTTCTTC. Protein product: CASTPLAGGRNEQFF.

The chain is built from TRBV5-1 and TRBJ1-1; 8 bases are a match to TRBD1. Germline CDR1 and CDR2: SGHRS and YFSETQ. V dropped 3 bases and J dropped 10; count of bases not matched to a gene: 8. CDR3 size: 13 residues. CDR3 residues: CASSSDRGDSAFF. The DNA for the CDR3 is TGCGCCAGCAGCTCCGACAGGGGTGATTCAGCTTTCTTT.